The rows below give T cell receptor beta chains drawn from one sample of a study of radiotherapy plus CTLA-4 blockade in lung cancer. TCRdb's table, derived via immunoSEQ multiplex PCR, lists solely in-frame clones and lacks some. The profile shows 81,000 or so clones, roughly 86% of them singletons. Sequenced material: peripheral blood, taken from a patient treated with radiotherapy plus ipilimumab. These receptors all stem from a human donor with non-small cell lung cancer who had stable disease on radiotherapy plus ipilimumab. Both conserved end residues are part of each CDR3. D genes are given only for firm matches. Clone sizes are given selectively: once, few, many, or a class where the clone is expanded.

V gene	J gene	D gene	clone size	CDR3 protein	CDR3 DNA
TRBV28	TRBJ2-2	TRBD1	-	CASRTGGVTGELFF	TGTGCCAGCAGAACAGGGGGCGTCACCGGGGAGCTGTTTTTT
TRBV7-3	TRBJ2-1	TRBD1	-	CASSSGQWSQFF	TGTGCCAGCAGCTCGGGACAGTGGTCGCAGTTCTTC
TRBV7-6	TRBJ2-5	-	-	CASSLFGGQETQYF	TGTGCCAGCAGCTTATTCGGGGGCCAAGAGACCCAGTACTTC
TRBV25-1	TRBJ2-4	TRBD2	few	CASSESGRSPAKNIQYF	TGTGCCAGCAGTGAGAGCGGGAGGTCCCCAGCCAAAAACATTCAGTACTTC
TRBV11-2	TRBJ2-7	TRBD1	-	CASAGARGRHEQYF	TGTGCCAGCGCCGGGGCTAGGGGGCGGCACGAGCAGTACTTC
TRBV27	TRBJ1-5	TRBD1	-	CASASPDRVRQPQHF	TGTGCCAGCGCCTCCCCGGACAGGGTACGTCAGCCCCAGCATTTT
TRBV30	TRBJ2-7	-	once	CAWSVRDITYEQYF	TGTGCCTGGAGTGTACGGGACATTACCTACGAGCAGTACTTC
TRBV5-1	TRBJ1-1	-	-	CASSLGAPKNTEAFF	TGCGCCAGCAGCTTGGGGGCACCCAAGAACACTGAAGCTTTCTTT
TRBV2	TRBJ2-4	TRBD1	-	CASSKDRGRNIQYF	TGTGCCAGCAGTAAGGACAGGGGAAGGAACATTCAGTACTTC
TRBV5-1	TRBJ2-6	-	once	CASSRRVSGANVLTF	TGCGCCAGCAGCCGCAGGGTATCTGGGGCCAACGTCCTGACTTTC
TRBV6-4	TRBJ2-6	-	-	CASSDSESSGANVLTF	TGTGCCAGCAGTGACTCGGAGAGCTCTGGGGCCAACGTCCTGACTTTC
TRBV5-6	TRBJ2-2	TRBD1	once	CASSSGQGNTGELFF	TGTGCCAGCAGCTCCGGACAGGGGAACACCGGGGAGCTGTTTTTT
TRBV28	TRBJ1-5	-	few	CASSLWGRESNQPQHF	TGTGCCAGCAGTTTATGGGGAAGAGAGAGCAATCAGCCCCAGCATTTT
TRBV2	TRBJ1-2	-	-	CASSIHGYTF	TGTGCCAGCAGCATCCATGGCTACACCTTC
TRBV27	TRBJ1-2	TRBD1	-	CATGTRDRGRGYTF	TGTGCCACCGGAACCCGGGACAGGGGGCGAGGCTACACCTTC
TRBV6-1	TRBJ1-2	-	-	CASSENRERGGYTF	TGTGCCAGCAGTGAAAACAGGGAAAGGGGGGGCTACACCTTC
TRBV10-1	TRBJ1-5	TRBD1	-	CASSQSRDRVHQYSNQPQHF	TGCGCCAGCAGTCAAAGCCGGGACAGGGTTCACCAATATAGCAATCAGCCCCAGCATTTT
TRBV7-9	TRBJ1-3	-	-	CATTGSGNTIYF	TGTGCCACAACAGGCTCTGGAAACACCATATATTTT
TRBV5-5	TRBJ1-2	-	-	CASRLAGGDNYGYTF	TGTGCCAGCAGACTAGCGGGGGGCGATAACTATGGCTACACCTTC
TRBV13	TRBJ1-1	TRBD1	-	CASSLSHRGQGTEAFF	TGTGCCAGCAGCTTAAGTCACAGGGGGCAGGGCACCGAAGCTTTCTTT
TRBV7-6	TRBJ1-1	-	-	CASSLLDREAFF	TGTGCCAGCAGCTTACTTGACAGGGAAGCTTTCTTT
TRBV2	TRBJ2-7	TRBD2	-	CASSLAGLYEQYF	TGTGCCAGCAGTCTAGCGGGGTTGTACGAGCAGTACTTC
TRBV5-5	TRBJ2-3	-	-	CASSFLRPTDTQYF	TGTGCCAGCAGCTTTCTTAGGCCCACAGATACGCAGTATTTT
TRBV28	TRBJ2-2	-	-	CASGHPGPATGELFF	TGTGCCAGCGGCCATCCTGGGCCTGCCACCGGGGAGCTGTTTTTT
TRBV7-9	TRBJ1-1	TRBD1	-	CASSLRQGVAFF	TGTGCCAGCAGCTTACGACAGGGGGTGGCTTTCTTT
TRBV11-3	TRBJ2-3	TRBD2	-	CASSTTRTSGGDTDTQYF	TGTGCCAGCAGCACGACAAGGACTAGCGGGGGAGACACAGATACGCAGTATTTT
TRBV7-3	TRBJ2-1	-	-	CASSPQGLAGLSYNEQFF	TGTGCCAGCAGCCCACAGGGGTTAGCGGGACTGTCCTACAATGAGCAGTTCTTC
TRBV6-5	TRBJ2-5	-	once	CASSPSLGAQETQYF	TGTGCCAGCAGCCCGTCCCTAGGGGCACAAGAGACCCAGTACTTC
TRBV9	TRBJ1-1	TRBD1	few	CASSPSLTGSPEAFF	TGTGCCAGCAGCCCATCATTGACAGGGAGCCCTGAAGCTTTCTTT
TRBV20-1	TRBJ2-5	-	-	CSAITETQYF	TGCAGTGCTATTACGGAGACCCAGTACTTC
TRBV6-4	TRBJ2-3	-	-	CASSDYISSTQYF	TGTGCCAGCAGTGATTATATATCATCTACGCAGTATTTT
TRBV28	TRBJ1-1	-	once	CASEGNTEAFF	TGTGCCAGCGAGGGGAACACTGAAGCTTTCTTT
TRBV14	TRBJ2-5	-	-	CASSPRLQETQYF	TGTGCCAGCAGCCCCCGATTGCAAGAGACCCAGTACTTC
TRBV28	TRBJ2-7	TRBD2	-	CASYAGGALEQYF	TGTGCCAGCTATGCCGGGGGGGCGTTAGAGCAGTACTTC
TRBV11-2	TRBJ2-1	-	once	CASSLDYAYNEQFF	TGTGCCAGCAGCTTAGATTACGCCTACAATGAGCAGTTCTTC